Described below is a single T cell receptor (beta chain) sequence and its context. The data derive from a study of cytomegalovirus exposure and HLA in healthy donors. Vbeta (60) and Jbeta (13) primers were used in the PCR. Sequencing used immunoSEQ multiplex PCR; TCRdb keeps in-frame clones, though not all of them. The table lists 80,000 to 100,000 clones, over 75% of them singletons, with under 4.5% in the top ten. Germline V gives CDR1 SGDLS, CDR2 YYNGEE. The CDR3 loop spans 14 amino acids. The ends lost 4 bases at V and 9 bases at J; junction bases unmatched: 5. The sequence derives from a female donor in good health and CMV-seropositive. The V call is TRBV9, the J call TRBJ1-6; TRBD1 matches 9 bases. Sequencing input: PBMCs. CDR3 residues: CASSTGTGFSPLHF. CDR3 nucleotide sequence: TGTGCCAGCAGCACAGGGACAGGGTTTTCACCCCTCCACTTT.